Presented here are 27 T cell receptor beta chains from one specimen sequenced in a study of breast tumors, draining lymph nodes, adjacent tissues. Axillary draining lymph nodes of breast cancer patients supplied the node samples. TCRdb processed the multiplex PCR reads anew with MiXCR; each CDR3 protein has one entry. Of over 200,000 distinct CDR3 sequences listed, about 30% are singletons. Sample: axillary lymph node tissue. The receptor set was obtained from a female donor with breast cancer. Some clones in this sample may be carry-over from other donors' samples.

This rearrangement joins TRBV6-1 to TRBJ1-3, with 7 positions matching TRBD1. CDR3 length equals 13 residues. Germline CDR1 is MNHNS and CDR2 is SASEGT. The ends lost 11 bases at V and 7 bases at J; junction bases unmatched: 11. In DNA form, the CDR3 reads TGTGCCGGCGCAGACAGGGCAGGGAACACCATATATTTT. Its protein product is CAGADRAGNTIYF.

The genes are TRBV6-1 and TRBJ2-2, with D possibly matching TRBD1 (6 bases). The CDR3 length is 15 residues. V was cut by 11 bases and J by 0 bases, with 16 bases left in between. CDR1 and CDR2 (germline): MNHNS, SASEGT. The CDR3, as DNA: TGTGCCTCACAACAGGGCTGTGCGAACACCGGGGAGCTGTTTTTT. Translation gives CASQQGCANTGELFF.

The chain carries TRBV5-6 and TRBJ1-5; no firm D call. Trimming took off 1 base at V and 2 bases at J, with 7 bases between the two ends. Germline V gene lookup returns CDR1 SGHDT and CDR2 YYEEEE. The CDR3 consists of 14 residues. The CDR3 sequence: CASSLIQGNQPQHF. The CDR3 DNA follows: TGTGCCAGCAGCTTGATCCAGGGCAATCAGCCCCAGCATTTT.

This clonotype was picked up many times. The J gene is TRBJ2-1, the V gene TRBV2; D unclear. Trimming removed 3 bases at V and 4 bases at J, with 7 bases between. This CDR3 is 13 amino acids long. CDR1 SNHLY and CDR2 FYNNEI come from the germline V gene. This CDR3 is CASSDSGYNEQFF. CDR3 in DNA: TGTGCCAGCAGTGATTCGGGTTACAATGAGCAGTTCTTC.

The rearrangement links TRBV5-1 to TRBJ2-5; TRBD2 aligns across 7 bases. Germline lookup yields CDR1 SGHRS and CDR2 YFSETQ. This CDR3 contains 16 residues. With V trimmed by 1 base and J by 2 bases, 8 bases remained unmatched. CDR3 coding DNA: TGCGCCAGCAGCTTGTCTCCAGCGGGGAGACAAGAGACCCAGTACTTC. Translated: CASSLSPAGRQETQYF.

This clonotype was seen repeatedly, ten times or more. The V call is TRBV10-2, the J call TRBJ1-2, with D possibly being TRBD1 (5 bases). Trimming shortened V by 3 bases and J by 5 bases, and 13 bases separated the two germline ends. Per the germline V gene, CDR1 is WSHSY and CDR2 is SAAADI. The CDR3 contains 14 residues. The CDR3 spells CASSDKGLGYGYTF. CDR3 DNA: TGCGCCAGCAGTGATAAGGGGCTGGGGTATGGCTACACCTTC.

This clonotype was seen at least ten times. The chain combines TRBV4-2 with TRBJ2-2, with 9 bases fitting TRBD2. The CDR3 length is 17 residues. Germline lookup yields CDR1 LGHNA and CDR2 YNFKEQ. V shed 2 bases and J 6 bases; nucleotides not matched to a gene: 10. The CDR3 reads CASSQPTVIAGAGELFF. In nucleotides, the CDR3 is TGTGCCAGCAGCCAACCAACGGTCATAGCGGGAGCCGGGGAGCTGTTTTTT.

This clonotype was picked up many times. This sequence joins TRBV6-5 and TRBJ2-1, with 13 positions matching TRBD2. The junction had 3 bases not matched to a gene; V was cut back by 0 bases and J by 10 bases. CDR3 length: 15 amino acids. The germline gives CDR1 MNHEY, CDR2 SVGAGI. In DNA form, the CDR3 reads TGTGCCAGCAGTTACTCGGGACTAGCGGGATACGAGCAGTTCTTC. Its translation is CASSYSGLAGYEQFF.

In this sample, this clonotype turned up many times. This chain connects TRBV20-1 to TRBJ2-5, with 10 bases identical to TRBD2. Germline CDR1 reads DFQATT; CDR2 reads SNEGSKA (reference sequence). V dropped 1 base and J dropped 6; count of bases not matched to a gene: 8. CDR3 size: 15 residues. CDR3 residues: CSARVPSGSGQTQYF. The CDR3 nucleotides are TGCAGTGCTAGAGTTCCTAGCGGGAGCGGACAGACCCAGTACTTC.

This rearrangement joins TRBV29-1 to TRBJ1-2; no reliable D call. The CDR3 runs 14 residues. The V gene's germline CDR1 is SQVTM and CDR2 ANQGSEA. Deletions cut 6 bases from V and 0 bases from J, with 14 bases between. For the CDR3, the DNA is TGCAGCGTAGTATCAGGAGGGACTAACTATGGCTACACCTTC. Protein product: CSVVSGGTNYGYTF.

This clonotype occurred many times. The CDR3 DNA reads TGTGCCAGCAGCTTACGAGGGTCGGGAAGCAATCAGCCCCAGCATTTT. Its translation is CASSLRGSGSNQPQHF. V is TRBV13 and J is TRBJ1-5; D gene uncertain. V lost 2 bases, J lost 1 base, and 12 bases lay in between. Germline values: CDR1 PRHDT, CDR2 FYEKMQ (reference sequence). The CDR3 has 16 amino acids.

This clonotype was seen at least ten times. This sequence joins TRBV24-1 and TRBJ1-2; D ambiguous. This CDR3 comprises 13 residues. Germline CDR1 KGHDR, CDR2 SFDVKD. With 4 bases removed from V and 6 bases from J, the gap between germline ends came to 11 bases. The CDR3 nucleotides are TGTGCCACCAGTGAGCCCGTGGGGAATGGCTACACCTTC. Protein: CATSEPVGNGYTF.

Many counts were recorded for this clonotype. The chain combines TRBV6-5 with TRBJ1-2; the D is unclear. Trimming cost V 2 bases and J 4 bases, with 8 bases left between them. The germline V gene has CDR1 MNHEY and CDR2 SVGAGI. The CDR3 runs to 13 residues. CDR3 bases: TGTGCCAGCAGTTACGACGCCTTCTATGGCTACACCTTC. It is translated as CASSYDAFYGYTF.

About this clonotype: This may be a read error: a much more frequent sequence differs by one nucleotide. V usage is TRBV11-2 and J usage is TRBJ1-1; D possibly corresponds to TRBD1 (6 bases). Trimming took 11 bases from V and 6 from J, leaving 13 bases between them. Germline V lookup: CDR1 SGHAT, CDR2 FQNNGV. The CDR3 totals 11 residues. The CDR3 sequence: CAGREGAEAFF. The CDR3 DNA follows: TGTGCCGGTCGGGAGGGGGCTGAAGCTTTCTTT.

The chain is built from TRBV7-9 and TRBJ2-3; D is uncertain. The CDR3 consists of 17 residues. Trimming removed 1 base at V and 2 bases at J, with 16 bases between. Germline CDR1 reads SEHNR; CDR2 reads FQNEAQ (reference sequence). As DNA, the CDR3 is TGTGCCAGCAGCTTAGTGGGTGGCGCATCCTACACAGATACGCAGTATTTT. It translates to CASSLVGGASYTDTQYF. The full variable domain, in which reference TRBV7-9 and TRBJ2-3 provide the parts outside the CDR3, is DTGVSQNPRHKITKRGQNVTFRCDPISEHNRLYWYRQTLGQGPEFLTYFQNEAQLEKSRLLSDRFSAERPKGSFSTLEIQRTEQGDSAMYLCASSLVGGASYTDTQYFGPGTRLTVL.

On this clonotype itself: One base away lies a much larger clone, so this may be a sequencing read error. Since the CDR3 does not end with the conserved phenylalanine or tryptophan, this likely comes from a read error. The chain recombines TRBV28 with TRBJ1-6; D uncertain. Trimming cost V 3 bases and J 6 bases, with 9 bases left between them. CDR1 MDHEN and CDR2 SYDVKM come from the germline V gene. The CDR3 is made up of 14 amino acids. The CDR3, as DNA: TGTGCCAGCAGTTTGAGCCCTCGTAATTCACCCCTCCACCTT. Protein product: CASSLSPRNSPLHL.

Sample share makes this clonotype large (0.1 to 1%). The chain links TRBV2 to TRBJ2-6; TRBD1 or TRBD2 may be the D gene (5 bases each). The CDR3 totals 17 residues. Germline lookup yields CDR1 SNHLY and CDR2 FYNNEI. V lost 4 bases and J 1 base, leaving 14 bases between the germline ends. This chain's CDR3 is CASSAGALSSGANVLTF. In DNA form, the CDR3 reads TGTGCCAGCAGTGCCGGGGCTCTGTCTTCTGGGGCCAACGTCCTGACTTTC.

In its sample, this clonotype was seen many times. This CDR3 reads CASRLQGWGRELGHEQYF. CDR3 bases: TGTGCCAGCAGACTACAGGGCTGGGGGCGGGAGCTCGGCCACGAGCAGTACTTC. The V gene is TRBV12-3 or TRBV12-4, the J gene TRBJ2-7, with D possibly being TRBD2 (7 bases). CDR3 length: 18 residues. V lost 6 bases to trimming and J lost 5 bases, with 29 bases between them.

In this sample, this clonotype turned up many times. The genes are TRBV12-3 or TRBV12-4 and TRBJ1-1, with D possibly TRBD1 on 5 matching bases. Trimming cost V 4 bases and J 0 bases, with 6 bases left between them. The CDR3 runs 13 residues. The CDR3 sequence: CASSYRLNTEAFF. CDR3 in DNA: TGTGCCAGCAGTTACAGGTTGAACACTGAAGCTTTCTTT.

This clonotype was found many times. The chain uses TRBV27 and TRBJ1-6; D is ambiguous. The CDR3 loop spans 14 amino acids. V was clipped by 3 bases and J by 11 bases, with 14 bases between them. Looked up from germline, CDR1 is MNHEY and CDR2 is SMNVEV (reference sequence). CDR3 loop: CASSFIAGAAPLHF. DNA of the CDR3: TGTGCCAGCAGTTTCATTGCGGGAGCGGCACCCCTCCACTTT.

The table lists this clonotype with many counts. This chain joins TRBV4-2 and TRBJ1-3; D is unclear. Between the trimmed V and J ends, which lost 4 bases and 4 bases, there was a span of 5 bases. The CDR3 is made up of 12 amino acids. Per the germline V gene, CDR1 is LGHNA and CDR2 is YNFKEQ. The CDR3 sequence is CASSPGGNTIYF. The DNA of the CDR3 is TGTGCCAGCAGCCCGGGGGGAAACACCATATATTTT.

There are many counts of this clonotype. The gene calls are TRBV4-2 and TRBJ1-5; D ambiguous. Trimming left V 1 base short and J 1 base short, with 5 bases between. The CDR3 has 14 amino acids. Germline CDR1 reads LGHNA; CDR2 reads YNFKEQ. The CDR3 DNA reads as TGTGCCAGCAGCCAAGCGGGCAGCAATCAGCCCCAGCATTTT. Protein: CASSQAGSNQPQHF.

This clonotype was seen only once. The chain links TRBV24-1 to TRBJ2-5; D is perhaps TRBD1 or TRBD2 (5 bases each). Trimming took 2 bases from V and 5 from J, leaving 17 bases between them. This CDR3 has 16 amino acids. Germline V lookup: CDR1 KGHDR, CDR2 SFDVKD. The CDR3 DNA reads TGTGCCACCAGTGATTCGACGGGGCGAACCGGGGAGACCCAGTACTTC. Translated: CATSDSTGRTGETQYF.

This clonotype has a handful of counts. The CDR3 region is CASSPLSGSSGGELFF. CDR3 DNA sequence: TGTGCCAGCTCACCACTTAGCGGGAGCAGCGGCGGGGAGCTGTTTTTT. This chain uses TRBV18 with TRBJ2-2, with 9 bases identical to TRBD2. V shed 1 base and J 7 bases; nucleotides not matched to a gene: 7. The CDR3 runs 16 residues. Germline V gives CDR1 KGHSH, CDR2 LQKENI.

This clonotype appeared a few times. A much larger clone differs from this one at a single base, so this may be a read error. The gene calls are TRBV20-1 and TRBJ2-7; either TRBD1 or TRBD2 may supply D (6 bases each). This CDR3 contains 13 residues. Germline V gene data show CDR1 as DFQATT and CDR2 as SNEGSKA (reference sequence). The chain's CDR3 is CSALRGHSYAQYF. CDR3 coding DNA: TGCAGTGCCCTCCGGGGGCACTCCTACGCGCAGTACTTC.

At least ten counts were recorded for this clonotype. This sequence joins TRBV19 and TRBJ1-2; 7 bases are shared with TRBD1. In germline, CDR1 is LNHDA, CDR2 SQIVND (reference sequence). With 7 bases clipped from V and 7 bases from J, the junction kept 9 bases outside the gene matches. This CDR3 spans 13 amino acids. CDR3 DNA: TGTGCCAGTACCGCACAGGGGATCGTTGGCTACACCTTC. Protein sequence: CASTAQGIVGYTF. The complete variable domain, with remaining parts taken from reference TRBV19 and TRBJ1-2, reads DGGITQSPKYLFRKEGQNVTLSCEQNLNHDAMYWYRQDPGQGLRLIYYSQIVNDFQKGDIAEGYSVSREKKESFPLTVTSAQKNPTAFYLCASTAQGIVGYTFGSGTRLTVV.

This rearrangement joins TRBV12-3 or TRBV12-4 to TRBJ2-5; 8 bases agree with TRBD1. Trimming cost V 5 bases and J 2 bases; bases outside gene matches: 10. The CDR3 spans 16 residues. CDR3 DNA: TGTGCCAGCAGTATAGACAGGGGCTGGAAACAAGAGACCCAGTACTTC. Its translation is CASSIDRGWKQETQYF.